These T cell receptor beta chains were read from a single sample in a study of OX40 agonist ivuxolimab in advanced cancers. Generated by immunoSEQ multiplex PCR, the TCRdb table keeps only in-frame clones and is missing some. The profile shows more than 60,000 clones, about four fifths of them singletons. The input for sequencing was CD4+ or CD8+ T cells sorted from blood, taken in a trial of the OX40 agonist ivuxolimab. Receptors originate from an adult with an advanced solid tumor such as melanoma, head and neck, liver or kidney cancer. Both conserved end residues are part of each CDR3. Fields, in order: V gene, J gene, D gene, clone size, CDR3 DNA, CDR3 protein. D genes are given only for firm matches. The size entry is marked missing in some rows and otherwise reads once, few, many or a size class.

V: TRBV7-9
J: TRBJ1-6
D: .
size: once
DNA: TGTGCCAGCAGCTTATCTAATTCACCCCTCCACTTT
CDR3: CASSLSNSPLHF

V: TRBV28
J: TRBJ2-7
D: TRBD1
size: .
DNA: TGTGCCAGCACACAGGGGTTTCCCTACGAGCAGTACTTC
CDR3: CASTQGFPYEQYF

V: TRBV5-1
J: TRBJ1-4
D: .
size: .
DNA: TGCGCCAGCAGCCGGGACGCTTGGGAGACAGAAAAACTGTTTTTT
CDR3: CASSRDAWETEKLFF

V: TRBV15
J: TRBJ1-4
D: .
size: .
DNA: TGTGCCACCAGCAGAGAGGGGGGGTTTAATGAAAAACTGTTTTTT
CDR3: CATSREGGFNEKLFF

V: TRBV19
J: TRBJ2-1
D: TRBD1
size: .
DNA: TGTGCCAGTAGTAAAAGGGGGCATAGTACCTACAATGAGCAGTTCTTC
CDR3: CASSKRGHSTYNEQFF

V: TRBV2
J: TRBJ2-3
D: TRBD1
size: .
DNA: TGTGCCAGCAAATACAGGGGTGGGGTTTATGCAGATACGCAGTATTTT
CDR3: CASKYRGGVYADTQYF

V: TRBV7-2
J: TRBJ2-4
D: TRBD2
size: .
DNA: TGTGCCAGCAGGCGGACTAGCGGGGGAAACATTCAGTACTTC
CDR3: CASRRTSGGNIQYF

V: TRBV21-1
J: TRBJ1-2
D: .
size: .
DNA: TGTGCCAGCAGCAAGATTTGGGACAGGGGGCTGGGGAACTATGGCTACACCTTC
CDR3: CASSKIWDRGLGNYGYTF

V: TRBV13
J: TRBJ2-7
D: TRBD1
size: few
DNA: TGTGCCAGCAGCTTAGGGGACAGGGGTTTCGAGCAGTACTTC
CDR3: CASSLGDRGFEQYF

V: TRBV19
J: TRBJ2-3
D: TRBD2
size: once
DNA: TGTGCCAGCACTGTAGCGGGAGGAGGATATACGCAGTATTTT
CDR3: CASTVAGGGYTQYF

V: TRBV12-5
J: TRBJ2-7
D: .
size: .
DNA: TGTGCTAGTGGTTCCCCCCCGGAAAGCCGCGAGCAGTACTTC
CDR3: CASGSPPESREQYF